This entry lists 21 T cell receptor beta chains sequenced from one sample in a study of identical twins (dated by TCRdb to the mid-2010s). The library was generated by 5' RACE. The sequencer listed for this sample is Illumina HiSeq 2000. The raw public reads went through TCRdb reprocessing: fastp at Q25, MiXCR clone calling, in-frame beta chains kept. One record per CDR3 amino acid sequence lists the most common genes and DNA. The sample table lists about 290,000 distinct CDR3 sequences, just under 9.5% of them with a count of one. The ten largest account for around 7.1% of the sample. This same sample was also part of a study on yellow fever vaccine responses in identical twins.

Specimen: CD8+ T cells sorted from blood. The receptors come from a woman between 18 and 29 years old in good health.

V usage is TRBV27 and J usage is TRBJ2-2; 7 bases are a match to TRBD1. This CDR3 region has 15 residues. J lost 5 bases, V lost 4 bases, and 7 bases had no gene match. Germline CDR1 MNHEY, CDR2 SMNVEV (reference sequence). The CDR3 spells CASSSDRLRTGELFF. The CDR3 DNA sequence: TGTGCCAGCAGTTCGGACAGGTTACGGACCGGGGAGCTGTTTTTT.

This clonotype was seen many times. The chain is built from TRBV10-3 and TRBJ2-1; 11 positions agree with TRBD2. The CDR3 contains 20 residues. The V and J ends lost 4 bases and 2 bases, in that order; junction bases with no gene match: 16. The germline V gene encodes CDR1 ENHRY and CDR2 SYGVKD. DNA of the CDR3: TGTGCCATCAGTGGAAGTATGAGGGTTAGCGGGGGGGCCCCCTACAATGAGCAGTTCTTC. Translated: CAISGSMRVSGGAPYNEQFF.

This chain joins TRBV30 and TRBJ1-2; D is unresolved. The CDR3 has 14 residues. In germline, CDR1 is GTSNPN, CDR2 SVGIG (reference sequence). V was shortened by 5 bases and J by 7 bases, with 20 bases between the two germline ends. The CDR3 DNA is TGTGCCTGGTCATTGATAGGCTCGCCGCTTGGCTACACCTTC. Residues: CAWSLIGSPLGYTF.

The gene calls are TRBV20-1 and TRBJ1-1, with no clear D. Looked up from germline, CDR1 is DFQATT and CDR2 is SNEGSKA (reference sequence). The V end was cut by 1 base, the J end by 5 bases, with 11 bases between. CDR3 length: 13 residues. CDR3 loop: CSARGVGETEAFF. The CDR3 coding sequence is TGCAGTGCTAGAGGCGTGGGTGAGACTGAAGCTTTCTTT.

The sample holds a few counts of this clonotype. The chain links TRBV6-5 to TRBJ2-1; D call uncertain. CDR1 MNHEY and CDR2 SVGAGI come from the germline V gene. V was clipped by 3 bases and J by 0 bases, with 9 bases between them. CDR3 length: 15 residues. This CDR3 is CASSYDQSSYNEQFF. As DNA, the CDR3 is TGTGCCAGCAGTTATGACCAGAGCTCCTACAATGAGCAGTTCTTC.

This clonotype was counted at least ten times. This chain joins TRBV7-9 and TRBJ2-3; 9 positions agree with TRBD2. The V and J ends lost 1 base and 5 bases, in that order; junction bases with no gene match: 4. The CDR3 has 15 residues. CDR1 SEHNR and CDR2 FQNEAQ come from the germline V gene (reference sequence). CDR3 amino acids: CASSLGGRVGDTQYF. CDR3 in DNA: TGTGCCAGCAGCTTAGGCGGGAGGGTTGGAGATACGCAGTATTTT.

The gene calls are TRBV25-1 and TRBJ1-2; D remains ambiguous. Trimming cost V 2 bases and J 4 bases, with 8 bases left between them. This CDR3 contains 13 residues. Germline values: CDR1 MGHDK, CDR2 SYGVNS. DNA for the CDR3: TGTGCCAGCAGTGAAGCCCCTTTCTATGGCTACACCTTC. Translated: CASSEAPFYGYTF.

The chain uses TRBV4-3 and TRBJ1-6; no definite D call. This CDR3 has 15 amino acids. Trimming shortened V by 0 bases and J by 6 bases, and 9 bases separated the two germline ends. Germline CDR1 reads LGHNA; CDR2 reads YSLEER. CDR3 region: CASSQDRAGNSPLHF. CDR3 sequence (DNA): TGCGCCAGCAGCCAAGACCGGGCCGGTAATTCACCCCTCCACTTT.

The genes are TRBV6-2 or TRBV6-3 and TRBJ2-7; D ambiguous. The CDR3 spans 16 residues. Deletions cut 4 bases from V and 0 bases from J, with 16 bases between. The germline V gene encodes CDR1 MNHEY and CDR2 SVGEGT. CDR3 sequence (DNA): TGTGCCAGCAGTTTGGGTATAACGGGTCTCTCCTACGAGCAGTACTTC. This encodes CASSLGITGLSYEQYF.

This clonotype has a handful of counts. The chain recombines TRBV5-6 with TRBJ2-2; the D gene is possibly TRBD2 (6 bases). Germline V gene sequence: CDR1 SGHDT, CDR2 YYEEEE. V shed 6 bases and J shed 4 bases, with 16 bases lying between them. CDR3 length equals 15 residues. The DNA of the CDR3 is TGTGCCAGCAAGGCGGGGAGCCGGGGCACCGGGGAGCTGTTTTTT. Its protein is CASKAGSRGTGELFF.

The chain links TRBV27 to TRBJ2-1, with D perhaps matching TRBD2 (5 bases). Germline assignment: CDR1 MNHEY and CDR2 SMNVEV (reference sequence). This CDR3 spans 13 amino acids. V lost 6 bases and J lost 3, with 9 bases in between. CDR3 residues: CASRDYNYNEQFF. DNA of the CDR3: TGTGCCAGCAGAGACTACAACTACAATGAGCAGTTCTTC.

This clonotype was recorded many times. The genes are TRBV20-1 and TRBJ1-5; 8 bases map to TRBD1. CDR1 and CDR2 from the germline V gene are DFQATT and SNEGSKA (reference sequence). The CDR3 runs 14 residues. The V and J ends lost 5 bases and 6 bases, in that order; junction bases with no gene match: 9. CDR3 sequence (DNA): TGCAGTGCTGTGGACAGGGTCTTAGCTCAGCCCCAGCATTTT. It is translated as CSAVDRVLAQPQHF.

The sample holds a few counts of this clonotype. The chain links TRBV5-5 to TRBJ2-7; the D is unclear. Germline V CDR1 and CDR2: SGHKS, YYEKEE (reference sequence). V was shortened by 7 bases and J by 2 bases, with 10 bases between the two germline ends. This CDR3 is 12 amino acids long. This CDR3 is CASRPEAYEQYF. CDR3 coding DNA: TGTGCCAGCCGCCCAGAGGCCTACGAGCAGTACTTC.

This clonotype was seen a few times. The rearrangement links TRBV20-1 to TRBJ2-2; 12 positions match TRBD2. The CDR3 runs 20 residues. With 0 bases clipped from V and 1 base from J, the junction kept 12 bases outside the gene matches. CDR1 DFQATT and CDR2 SNEGSKA come from the germline V gene (reference sequence). CDR3 protein: CSARDRLAGGPRKNTGELFF. The CDR3 DNA reads as TGCAGTGCTAGAGATCGGCTAGCGGGAGGGCCGAGGAAGAACACCGGGGAGCTGTTTTTT.

This clonotype was detected ten times or more. J is TRBJ2-5 and V is TRBV12-3 or TRBV12-4, with 7 bases aligning to TRBD2. With V trimmed by 1 base and J by 5 bases, 10 bases remained unmatched. This CDR3 has 16 amino acids. CDR3 nucleotides: TGTGCCAGCAGTTTAGGGCGGGAGAATCTCCGGGAGACCCAGTACTTC. Residues: CASSLGRENLRETQYF.

This clonotype was picked up many times. CDR3 sequence reads: CASMVKNTEAFF. The CDR3 bases are TGTGCCAGCATGGTGAAGAACACTGAAGCTTTCTTT. V gene TRBV6-5 combines with J gene TRBJ1-1; D gene unclear. Germline assignment: CDR1 MNHEY and CDR2 SVGAGI. There are 12 residues in the CDR3. The V end lost 7 bases, the J end lost 1 base, and 7 bases lay between the germline ends.

The CDR3, as DNA: TGCAGTGCTCTGGGACAGGAGAACACTGAAGCTTTCTTT. It is translated as CSALGQENTEAFF. The chain is built from TRBV20-1 and TRBJ1-1, with 8 bases identical to TRBD1. V shed 5 bases, J shed 1 base, and the junction held 3 bases outside the gene matches. Germline V gene lookup returns CDR1 DFQATT and CDR2 SNEGSKA (reference sequence). CDR3 length equals 13 residues.

The sample holds many counts of this clonotype. This chain connects TRBV27 to TRBJ2-1; D is possibly TRBD2 (6 bases). This CDR3 spans 13 amino acids. The V end lost 7 bases, the J end lost 5 bases, and 12 bases lay between the germline ends. CDR1 is MNHEY and CDR2 is SMNVEV in the germline V gene (reference sequence). The CDR3 loop reads CASTGTWNNEQFF. In DNA, the CDR3 is TGTGCCAGCACCGGGACTTGGAACAATGAGCAGTTCTTC.

The table lists this clonotype with many counts. V is TRBV6-1 and J is TRBJ2-6, with D possibly being TRBD1 (6 bases). CDR1 is MNHNS, CDR2 SASEGT, per germline. The V and J ends lost 3 bases and 1 base respectively, with 13 bases between them. This CDR3 comprises 17 residues. The CDR3 loop reads CASSELPGHSGANVLTF. DNA for the CDR3: TGTGCCAGCAGTGAGCTCCCGGGACATTCTGGGGCCAACGTCCTGACTTTC.

This chain's CDR3 is CASSSSRGPGANVLTF. CDR3 nucleotides: TGTGCCAGCAGCTCCAGCCGGGGACCCGGGGCCAACGTCCTGACTTTC. The chain carries TRBV7-9 and TRBJ2-6; D may be TRBD1 or TRBD2 (5 bases each). V was shortened by 4 bases and J by 4 bases, with 14 bases between the two germline ends. The CDR3 extends over 16 amino acids. The V gene's germline CDR1 is SEHNR and CDR2 FQNEAQ (reference sequence).

This clonotype was observed a handful of times. The J gene is TRBJ2-3, the V gene TRBV10-1, with 14 bases lining up with TRBD2. The junction had 7 bases not matched to a gene; V was cut back by 3 bases and J by 2 bases. Germline CDR1 reads WNHNN; CDR2 reads SYGVQD (reference sequence). This CDR3 has 18 residues. CDR3: CASSDQGLAGDDTDTQYF. Written as DNA, the CDR3 is TGCGCCAGCAGTGACCAGGGACTAGCGGGAGATGACACAGATACGCAGTATTTT.